At least ten counts were recorded for the clone carrying this T cell receptor beta chain. Its antigen is not identified. The sample comes from a study of identical twins. TCRdb re-called the 5' RACE reads with MiXCR, one entry per CDR3 protein. Here the sample spans about 280,000 distinct CDR3 sequences, more than 6.5% being singletons. The CDR3 loop spans 16 amino acids. V lost 5 bases to trimming and J lost 0 bases, with 12 bases between them. From germline, CDR1 is SGHRS and CDR2 YFSETQ. Points from the study as a whole: Memory repertoires lacked the insertion deficit that abundant cord blood beta clonotypes showed.

The same specimen was also included in a second study, on yellow fever vaccine responses in identical twins.

The chain combines TRBV5-1 with TRBJ1-6; D uncertain. The sequencing input was memory (CD45RO+) T cells sorted from blood. The TCR comes from a woman aged 18-35 years in good health. The CDR3 coding sequence is TGCGCCAGCAGGGACGGCGGGAGCTCCTATAATTCACCCCTCCACTTT. Its translation: CASRDGGSSYNSPLHF.